Listed below are T cell receptor beta chains from one sample, sequenced in a study of preoperative IRX-2 immunotherapy in early breast cancer. Profiling relied on immunoSEQ multiplex PCR, and the TCRdb table lists in-frame clones only, not all of them. The data contain over 20,000 clones, about 81% of them singletons. The material was lymph node tissue, obtained after IRX-2 immunotherapy. The receptors here all came from a human donor with breast cancer. Each CDR3 is given with its conserved first and last residue. Fields, in order: J gene, V gene, D gene, clone size, CDR3 DNA, CDR3 protein. D genes are given only for firm matches. Some rows have no size entry. The others give once, few or many, or a class for an expanded clone.

>TRBJ2-7|TRBV6-8|.|.
TGTGCCAGCAGTTACCCACGAACGAGCATGGGAGGGGGCTGGTCCTACGAGCAGTACTTC
CASSYPRTSMGGGWSYEQYF
>TRBJ1-1|TRBV6-8|TRBD1|medium-sized
TGTGCCAGCAGTGGACAGGTCTTGAACACTGAAGCTTTCTTT
CASSGQVLNTEAFF
>TRBJ2-3|TRBV19|.|once
TGTGCCAGTAGTACTCTTGGGGGGGCCGTCACAGATACGCAGTATTTT
CASSTLGGAVTDTQYF
>TRBJ2-1|TRBV30|.|.
TGTGCCTGGAGTACCGGGGGCCCCTACAATGAGCAGTTCTTC
CAWSTGGPYNEQFF
>TRBJ1-1|TRBV29-1|TRBD1|.
TGCAGCGTTGGGGACAGGAGGAACACTGAAGCTTTCTTT
CSVGDRRNTEAFF
>TRBJ2-1|TRBV14|.|.
TGTGCCAGCAGTCGACAAGGAGGTGGCGGTGAGCAGTTCTTC
CASSRQGGGGEQFF
>TRBJ2-5|TRBV11-3|TRBD2|.
TGTGCCAGCAGCCAGGCTCCTAGCGGGGGGGCCCAAGAGACCCAGTACTTC
CASSQAPSGGAQETQYF
>TRBJ2-3|TRBV5-1|.|.
TGCGCCAGCAGCTTGGCGGGGGCAGTGGGGAGCACAGATACGCAGTATTTT
CASSLAGAVGSTDTQYF
>TRBJ1-1|TRBV15|.|.
TGTGCCACCAGCAGAGATCGGGCCATCACTGAAGCTTTCTTT
CATSRDRAITEAFF
>TRBJ2-1|TRBV7-4|TRBD2|once
TGTGCCAGCAGCGCAAGCGGGGGGGCCTACAATGAGCAGTTCTTC
CASSASGGAYNEQFF
>TRBJ2-6|TRBV5-1|.|.
TGCGCCAGCAGCCCTGGGGGTTCTGGGGCCAACGTCCTGACTTTC
CASSPGGSGANVLTF
>TRBJ2-1|TRBV2|TRBD2|.
TGTGCCAGCAGTGTTGGCGGGGGGGTGGTAGTGCAGTTCTTC
CASSVGGGVVVQFF
>TRBJ1-6|TRBV14|.|.
TGTGCCAGCAGCCAAGGCTCTCACCGGGGACCCCTCCACTTT
CASSQGSHRGPLHF
>TRBJ2-4|TRBV10-2|.|.
TGCGCCAGCCGTCCGGGGGCGGAACTAGCCAAAAACATTCAGTACTTC
CASRPGAELAKNIQYF
>TRBJ1-3|TRBV18|.|.
TGTGCCAGCTCACCAGAGATTAGGGGCACCATATATTTT
CASSPEIRGTIYF
>TRBJ1-6|TRBV19|.|.
TGTGCCAGTAGTATCTTTGAGGGCCGCGGGTCACCCCTCCACTTT
CASSIFEGRGSPLHF
>TRBJ1-2|TRBV6-8|TRBD1|.
TGTGCCAGCAGCCGACAGGGGCTGGGCTACACCTTC
CASSRQGLGYTF
>TRBJ1-1|TRBV5-1|TRBD1|.
TGCGCCAGCAGCTACCGGACAGGCAGGAACACTGAAGCTTTCTTT
CASSYRTGRNTEAFF
>TRBJ2-5|TRBV6-8|.|.
TGTGCCGCGTCTTTGGGCAGGATGTCGGTAGAGACCCAGTACTTC
CAASLGRMSVETQYF
>TRBJ2-3|TRBV19|.|.
TGTGCCAGTAGTATGGAGACAGATACGCAGTATTTT
CASSMETDTQYF
>TRBJ1-2|TRBV6-8|.|.
TGTGCCAGCCAACATCTCCGTTACTATGGCTACACCTTC
CASQHLRYYGYTF
>TRBJ2-7|TRBV10-2|TRBD1|.
TGCGCCAGCAGTGCTACAGGACAGGGTCAGCAGTACTTC
CASSATGQGQQYF
>TRBJ1-1|TRBV11-3|.|few
TGTGCCAGCAGCTCAAAGGGGTTGTATGGGGGCACTGAAGCTTTCTTT
CASSSKGLYGGTEAFF
>TRBJ1-1|TRBV30|TRBD1|few
TGTGCCTTGAACAGGGGAGGCACTGAAGCTTTCTTT
CALNRGGTEAFF
>TRBJ2-4|TRBV6-7|TRBD1|.
TGTGCCAGCAGTTACCCCGGGACAGGCAGAAACATTCAGTACTTC
CASSYPGTGRNIQYF
>TRBJ1-1|TRBV6-8|.|.
TGTGCCTCCTCCTATGCGGGCACTGAAGCTTTCTTT
CASSYAGTEAFF
>TRBJ2-1|TRBV16|.|.
TGTGCTAGTGCCTGGGGTGGGGGTGCCTCGAACAATGAGCAGTTCTTC
CASAWGGGASNNEQFF
>TRBJ1-4|TRBV15|TRBD1|few
TGTGCCACCAGCAGACGGACAGGGGGCAATGAAAAACTGTTTTTT
CATSRRTGGNEKLFF
>TRBJ1-4|TRBV11-3|.|.
TGTGCCAGCAGCCCGCTCAGAAGTAATATTGCAACTAATGAAAAACTGTTTTTT
CASSPLRSNIATNEKLFF
>TRBJ1-4|TRBV6-8|.|.
TGTGCCAGCAGTTCGCGGTCCCTAACTAATGAAAAACTGTTTTTT
CASSSRSLTNEKLFF
>TRBJ1-4|TRBV19|TRBD1|.
TGTGCCAGTAGTCGCGGACAGGGGGGAAATGAAAAACTGTTTTTT
CASSRGQGGNEKLFF
>TRBJ2-3|TRBV6-8|.|.
TGTGCCAGCAGTTACTGGGGGGGCCAGGGCACAGATACGCAGTATTTT
CASSYWGGQGTDTQYF
>TRBJ1-1|TRBV7-6|.|.
TGTGCCAGCAGCTTATTACTTGTCGGCACTGAAGCTTTCTTT
CASSLLLVGTEAFF
>TRBJ1-2|TRBV4-1|.|.
TGCGCCAGCAGCCAAGACTACAGCCGGAACTATGGCTACACCTTC
CASSQDYSRNYGYTF
>TRBJ1-3|TRBV5-1|.|.
TGCGCCAGCAGCTTGGGGGACCGTTTCTCTGGAAACACCATATATTTT
CASSLGDRFSGNTIYF
>TRBJ1-6|TRBV19|.|.
TGTGCCAGTAGTACCTCGACGGGAAAGAGCTCCTATAATTCACCCCTCCACTTT
CASSTSTGKSSYNSPLHF
>TRBJ1-5|TRBV19|TRBD1|.
TGTGCCAGTAGTAGGCCGGGACAGGGAAATCAGCCCCAGCATTTT
CASSRPGQGNQPQHF
>TRBJ1-2|TRBV5-1|TRBD1|.
TGCGCCAGCAGCCCAAAGGGGACAGGAGATACGGACTATGGCTACACCTTC
CASSPKGTGDTDYGYTF
>TRBJ2-7|TRBV6-8|.|.
TGTGCCAGCAGAGGTACAGGGCCCAACGAGCAGTACTTC
CASRGTGPNEQYF
>TRBJ1-3|TRBV5-1|.|.
TGCGCCAGCAGCGCCTCAGGAGACTCTGGAAACACCATATATTTT
CASSASGDSGNTIYF
>TRBJ2-5|TRBV12-5|.|.
TGTGCTAGTGGTGGCGTCCGGGGGACCCAGTACTTC
CASGGVRGTQYF
>TRBJ2-7|TRBV6-8|TRBD1|.
TGTGCCAGCAGCTCCAAGGACAGGGGGCGCTACGAGCAGTACTTC
CASSSKDRGRYEQYF
>TRBJ1-6|TRBV6-8|.|.
TGTGCCAGCAGCAGAATAGGCGGCAATTCACCCCTCCACTTT
CASSRIGGNSPLHF
>TRBJ1-1|TRBV5-1|.|.
TGCGCCAGCAGTATTGGGGACACAAAAAACTCTATTGAAGCTTTCTTT
CASSIGDTKNSIEAFF
>TRBJ1-1|TRBV28|.|.
TGTGCCAGCAGTTTCCTCACTTCAGAGGAAGCTTTCTTT
CASSFLTSEEAFF
>TRBJ2-3|TRBV18|.|.
TGTGCCAGCTCACCTCTGCCCTCTAGCACAGATACGCAGTATTTT
CASSPLPSSTDTQYF
>TRBJ1-6|TRBV6-8|.|.
TGTGCCAGCAGTTACTCCGGGCAGGGCAGTTCACCCCTCCACTTT
CASSYSGQGSSPLHF
>TRBJ1-2|TRBV6-8|TRBD1|few
TGTGCCAGCAGTACGGACAGGAACTATGGCTACACCTTC
CASSTDRNYGYTF
>TRBJ1-6|TRBV19|TRBD1|.
TGTGCCAGTAGTACAACAGGGGTTGGTTCACCCCTCCACTTT
CASSTTGVGSPLHF
>TRBJ1-1|TRBV5-1|.|.
TGCGCCAGCAGCCTTATACAGGGCCTGGGTGACACTGAAGCTTTCTTT
CASSLIQGLGDTEAFF